These T cell receptor beta chains were read from a single sample in a study of Graves' ophthalmopathy and Graves' hyperthyroidism. TCRdb itself ran the multiplex PCR reads through MiXCR, one entry per CDR3 protein. The sample shows about 620,000 distinct CDR3 sequences, about 24% of them seen only once. Sequences were obtained from peripheral blood. The receptors come from a woman aged 18-29 years with stable Graves' hyperthyroidism. Some clones in this sample may be carry-over from other donors' samples. Both conserved end residues are part of each CDR3. D genes are given only for firm matches. Not all rows give a size; the values are once, few, many and, for expanded clones, a class.

CDR3 DNA | CDR3 protein | clone size | D gene | V gene | CDR3 length | J gene
TGTGCCTTAGAGACAGGGATTGACGGCTACACCTTC | CALETGIDGYTF | . | TRBD1 | TRBV30 | 12 | TRBJ1-2
TGCGCCAGCAGCTTGGGAATACTAGCGGGAGATTCGATGGAGACCCAGTACTTC | CASSLGILAGDSMETQYF | many | TRBD2 | TRBV5-1 | 18 | TRBJ2-5
TGCAGTGCTAGAGGCCCGATTAGCAATCAGCCCCAGCATTTT | CSARGPISNQPQHF | . | . | TRBV20-1 | 14 | TRBJ1-5
TGTGCCTGGAGTTGGGGACAGGGGAGAACTGAAGCTTTCTTT | CAWSWGQGRTEAFF | few | TRBD1 | TRBV30 | 14 | TRBJ1-1
TGTGCCAGCAGCTTTGGGCAGGGCTATAATTCACCCCTCCACTTT | CASSFGQGYNSPLHF | many | . | TRBV7-9 | 15 | TRBJ1-6
TGTGCCAGTGAGGGGGCGGCCAAAAACATTCAGTACTTC | CASEGAAKNIQYF | many | TRBD1 | TRBV28 | 13 | TRBJ2-4
TGTGCCAGCAGCACAGGAAGAGGGGCCCTCCAAGAGACCCAGTACTTC | CASSTGRGALQETQYF | . | . | TRBV9 | 16 | TRBJ2-5
TGTGCCAGCGAAGGGCAGACTAACTATGGCTACACCTTC | CASEGQTNYGYTF | many | . | TRBV2 | 13 | TRBJ1-2
TGTGCCAGCAGTTTACGGGGCGCAGACATTCAGTACTTC | CASSLRGADIQYF | . | . | TRBV27 | 13 | TRBJ2-4
TGTGCCACCTCAGACAGGGTCAACACCATATATTTT | CATSDRVNTIYF | many | TRBD1 | TRBV11-2 | 12 | TRBJ1-3
TGTGCCAGCAGCGAGGGGACCGCTGGCAATCAGCCCCAGCATTTT | CASSEGTAGNQPQHF | . | . | TRBV7-2 | 15 | TRBJ1-5
TGTGCCAGCAGCGTCCGGGACGGAGAGTCCTACGAGCAGTACTTC | CASSVRDGESYEQYF | . | . | TRBV7-2 | 15 | TRBJ2-7
TGTGCCAGCAGTGAAGTAACCTCGTTAACAACCGAGGGTAACGAGCAGTACTTC | CASSEVTSLTTEGNEQYF | many | . | TRBV2 | 18 | TRBJ2-7
TGTGCCAGCAGCGTCCTTGAAGCGAATTCACCCCTCCACTTT | CASSVLEANSPLHF | many | . | TRBV9 | 14 | TRBJ1-6
TGTGCCAGCACAGGGGGCGCGGGGTACACTGAAGCTTTCTTT | CASTGGAGYTEAFF | many | TRBD1 | TRBV2 | 14 | TRBJ1-1
TGTGCCAGCAGTTTCGGTAATAAGGGCAATCAGCCCCAGCATTTT | CASSFGNKGNQPQHF | many | . | TRBV27 | 15 | TRBJ1-5
TGTGCCAGCAGCTCCGGGGCAGGGCTCGCTGGAAACACCATATATTTT | CASSSGAGLAGNTIYF | few | . | TRBV11-2 | 16 | TRBJ1-3
TGTGCCAGCAGCGCCCTCCCGGCAGGGTGGTACGAGCAGTACTTC | CASSALPAGWYEQYF | many | . | TRBV9 | 15 | TRBJ2-7
TGTGCCAGCAGCCGTCGCCGGACAGGTTACTGCGAGCAGTACTTC | CASSRRRTGYCEQYF | . | TRBD1 | TRBV6-1 | 15 | TRBJ2-7
TGTGCCAGTAAACCGACAGGCCAAGAGACCCAGTACTTC | CASKPTGQETQYF | . | . | TRBV19 | 13 | TRBJ2-5
TGTGCCAGCAGCGTAGGAGGGTCCACTGAAGCTTTCTTT | CASSVGGSTEAFF | many | . | TRBV9 | 13 | TRBJ1-1
TGTGCCAGCAGCACCCGGCGAGGGGGAGGCTACACCTTC | CASSTRRGGGYTF | many | . | TRBV28 | 13 | TRBJ1-2
TGTGCCAGCAGTGAAGGAGCGGGGGAAGAGACCCAGTACTTC | CASSEGAGEETQYF | many | TRBD2 | TRBV6-1 | 14 | TRBJ2-5
TGTGCCAGCAGTTATCAGACACCTAATCAGCCCCAGCATTTT | CASSYQTPNQPQHF | . | . | TRBV6-2/TRBV6-3 | 14 | TRBJ1-5
TGTGCCAGTAGTATAGAGGGCCAGTTCGCTACGGGGAACACTGAAGCTTTCTTT | CASSIEGQFATGNTEAFF | . | . | TRBV19 | 18 | TRBJ1-1